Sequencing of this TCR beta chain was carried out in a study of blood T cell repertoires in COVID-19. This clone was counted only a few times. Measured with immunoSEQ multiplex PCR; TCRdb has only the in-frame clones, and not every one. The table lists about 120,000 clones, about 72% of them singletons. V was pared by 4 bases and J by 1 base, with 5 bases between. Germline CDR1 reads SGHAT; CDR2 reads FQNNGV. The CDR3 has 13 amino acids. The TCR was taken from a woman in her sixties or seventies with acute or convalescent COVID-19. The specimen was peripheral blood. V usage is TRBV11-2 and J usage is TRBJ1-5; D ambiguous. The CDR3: CASSYQSNQPQHF. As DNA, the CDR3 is TGTGCCAGCAGCTACCAGAGCAATCAGCCCCAGCATTTT.